These T cell receptor beta chains were read from a single sample in a study of beta chain features in type 1 diabetes. Measured with immunoSEQ multiplex PCR; TCRdb has only the in-frame clones, and not every one. The sample consists of tens of thousands of clones, approximately 70% of them appearing once. Sequencing was carried out using Tregs from blood. Source of these receptors: a man aged 30-40 years with type 1 diabetes. Some clones in this sample may be carry-over from other donors' samples. Each CDR3 is given with its conserved first and last residue. A D gene is named only where the DNA matches it firmly. Clone size is given for some rows only: seen once, a few or many times, or a class if the clone is expanded.

j_gene: TRBJ2-7; len: 15; abundance: NA; v_gene: TRBV5-1; d_gene: TRBD1; CDR3nt: TGCGCCAGCAGCTTGGGGGGACAGAGCTCCTACGAGCAGTACTTC; CDR3aa: CASSLGGQSSYEQYF
j_gene: TRBJ2-3; len: 12; abundance: once; v_gene: TRBV5-1; d_gene: NA; CDR3nt: TGCGCCAGCAGCCCACGAGGAGATACGCAGTATTTT; CDR3aa: CASSPRGDTQYF
j_gene: TRBJ2-7; len: 15; abundance: NA; v_gene: TRBV21-1; d_gene: NA; CDR3nt: TGTGCCAGCAGCAAGGCTGGGGACAGGGTCGGCGAGCAGTACTTC; CDR3aa: CASSKAGDRVGEQYF
j_gene: TRBJ2-1; len: 13; abundance: NA; v_gene: TRBV29-1; d_gene: TRBD2; CDR3nt: TGCAGCTTCCTCGGACTAGCGCACAATGAGCAGTTCTTC; CDR3aa: CSFLGLAHNEQFF
j_gene: TRBJ2-7; len: 15; abundance: NA; v_gene: TRBV7-2; d_gene: NA; CDR3nt: TGTGCCAGCAGCTTATCAGGGGTGCTCCCGGCCGAGTGGTACTTC; CDR3aa: CASSLSGVLPAEWYF
j_gene: TRBJ2-2; len: 14; abundance: NA; v_gene: TRBV4-1; d_gene: NA; CDR3nt: TGCGCCAGCGGGGCTAGACCAAACACCGGGGAGCTGTTTTTT; CDR3aa: CASGARPNTGELFF
j_gene: TRBJ1-2; len: 13; abundance: NA; v_gene: TRBV10-3; d_gene: NA; CDR3nt: TGTGCCATCACTACGGACAGACAGTATGGCTACACCTTC; CDR3aa: CAITTDRQYGYTF
j_gene: TRBJ2-7; len: 15; abundance: NA; v_gene: TRBV7-2; d_gene: NA; CDR3nt: TGTGCCAGCAGTCCTGGTCCCCGACGGGCCTACGAGCAGTACTTC; CDR3aa: CASSPGPRRAYEQYF
j_gene: TRBJ1-1; len: 10; abundance: once; v_gene: TRBV20-1; d_gene: NA; CDR3nt: TGCAGTGCTAGGCGCACTGAAGCTTTCTTT; CDR3aa: CSARRTEAFF
j_gene: TRBJ2-7; len: 15; abundance: NA; v_gene: TRBV7-2; d_gene: TRBD1; CDR3nt: TGTGCCAGCAGCCAAGCGGGACAGGGGGCCTACGAGCAGTACTTC; CDR3aa: CASSQAGQGAYEQYF
j_gene: TRBJ1-2; len: 13; abundance: NA; v_gene: TRBV5-1; d_gene: NA; CDR3nt: TGCGCCAGCAGCTTGACCGGGGATAGTGGCTACACCTTC; CDR3aa: CASSLTGDSGYTF
j_gene: TRBJ1-1; len: 15; abundance: NA; v_gene: TRBV19; d_gene: NA; CDR3nt: TGTGCCAGTATCCCACACGGGGGGTTGAACACTGAAGCTTTCTTT; CDR3aa: CASIPHGGLNTEAFF
j_gene: TRBJ2-3; len: 16; abundance: NA; v_gene: TRBV5-1; d_gene: TRBD2; CDR3nt: TGCGCCAGCAGCCCGCTAGCGGGGGGGAGGACAGATACGCAGTATTTT; CDR3aa: CASSPLAGGRTDTQYF
j_gene: TRBJ2-5; len: 13; abundance: NA; v_gene: TRBV5-1; d_gene: NA; CDR3nt: TGCGCCAGCAGCTCAGGACCGGGGGAGACCCAGTACTTC; CDR3aa: CASSSGPGETQYF
j_gene: TRBJ2-1; len: 14; abundance: few; v_gene: TRBV7-3; d_gene: TRBD1; CDR3nt: TGTGCCAGCAGCTCCGGGACAGGGGGCAATGAGCAGTTCTTC; CDR3aa: CASSSGTGGNEQFF
j_gene: TRBJ2-2; len: 16; abundance: NA; v_gene: TRBV6-5; d_gene: NA; CDR3nt: TGTGCCAGCAGTTACTCGTCCGGGCAGGGCACCGGGGAGCTGTTTTTT; CDR3aa: CASSYSSGQGTGELFF
j_gene: TRBJ2-2; len: 12; abundance: NA; v_gene: TRBV28; d_gene: TRBD1; CDR3nt: TGTGCCAGCGGGCACAGGGGGCGGGAGCTGTTTTTT; CDR3aa: CASGHRGRELFF
j_gene: TRBJ2-1; len: 14; abundance: NA; v_gene: TRBV4-3; d_gene: TRBD2; CDR3nt: TGCGCCAGCAGCCAAGGGACTAGCTCGGCTGAGCAGTTCTTC; CDR3aa: CASSQGTSSAEQFF
j_gene: TRBJ2-2; len: 13; abundance: once; v_gene: TRBV7-9; d_gene: NA; CDR3nt: TGTGCCAGCAGCCGCAGGGATCCCGGGGAGCTGTTTTTT; CDR3aa: CASSRRDPGELFF
j_gene: TRBJ2-6; len: 17; abundance: NA; v_gene: TRBV4-3; d_gene: TRBD2; CDR3nt: TGCGCCAGCAGCCCGGGACTAGCGGGGGATGGGGCCAACGTCCTGACTTTC; CDR3aa: CASSPGLAGDGANVLTF
j_gene: TRBJ2-5; len: 16; abundance: NA; v_gene: TRBV28; d_gene: TRBD2; CDR3nt: TGTGCCAGCAGACCCCGTTCCGGGACTAGGGAAGAGACCCAGTACTTC; CDR3aa: CASRPRSGTREETQYF
j_gene: TRBJ2-7; len: 13; abundance: few; v_gene: TRBV7-3; d_gene: TRBD2; CDR3nt: TGTGCCAGCAGCTTTCTAGCGGGGGACGAGCAGTACTTC; CDR3aa: CASSFLAGDEQYF
j_gene: TRBJ2-5; len: 13; abundance: few; v_gene: TRBV5-4; d_gene: NA; CDR3nt: TGTGCCAGCAGCCCCGAGGGCCAAGAGACCCAGTACTTC; CDR3aa: CASSPEGQETQYF
j_gene: TRBJ2-3; len: 14; abundance: NA; v_gene: TRBV10-3; d_gene: TRBD2; CDR3nt: TGTGCCATCAGTGGCGCGGGGGGCACAGATACGCAGTATTTT; CDR3aa: CAISGAGGTDTQYF
j_gene: TRBJ2-2; len: 16; abundance: NA; v_gene: TRBV5-4; d_gene: TRBD2; CDR3nt: TGTGCCAGCAGCCCAGGACAGCGGGGGACCACCGGGGAGCTGTTTTTT; CDR3aa: CASSPGQRGTTGELFF
j_gene: TRBJ2-5; len: 14; abundance: NA; v_gene: TRBV5-6; d_gene: TRBD1; CDR3nt: TGTGCCAGCAGCTGGACAGGTTTGGGAGAGACCCAGTACTTC; CDR3aa: CASSWTGLGETQYF
j_gene: TRBJ2-7; len: 14; abundance: NA; v_gene: TRBV27; d_gene: NA; CDR3nt: TGTGCCAGCAGTTTAGAGGACAGCTCTCGCGAGCAGTACTTC; CDR3aa: CASSLEDSSREQYF
j_gene: TRBJ1-5; len: 13; abundance: few; v_gene: TRBV10-3; d_gene: TRBD1; CDR3nt: TGTGCCATGGGGACAGACCTCAGGCAGCCCCAGCATTTT; CDR3aa: CAMGTDLRQPQHF
j_gene: TRBJ2-7; len: 14; abundance: NA; v_gene: TRBV10-2; d_gene: NA; CDR3nt: TGCGCCAGCAGTACGACAGGTGTCTCCTACGAGCAGTACTTC; CDR3aa: CASSTTGVSYEQYF
j_gene: TRBJ1-5; len: 15; abundance: NA; v_gene: TRBV19; d_gene: NA; CDR3nt: TGTGCCAGTAGTATGGGGGACACCAGCAATCAGCCCCAGCATTTT; CDR3aa: CASSMGDTSNQPQHF
j_gene: TRBJ2-3; len: 16; abundance: NA; v_gene: TRBV7-2; d_gene: TRBD2; CDR3nt: TGTGCCAGCAGCTTAGATAGCGGGGGGTTTGCAGATACGCAGTATTTT; CDR3aa: CASSLDSGGFADTQYF
j_gene: TRBJ1-2; len: 13; abundance: NA; v_gene: TRBV18; d_gene: NA; CDR3nt: TGTGCCAGCTCAGCCGACAGCGAGTATGGCTACACCTTC; CDR3aa: CASSADSEYGYTF
j_gene: TRBJ1-2; len: 14; abundance: NA; v_gene: TRBV2; d_gene: TRBD1; CDR3nt: TGTGCCAGCCCCCTCGGACAGGGGGGAGCTGGCTACACCTTC; CDR3aa: CASPLGQGGAGYTF
j_gene: TRBJ2-2; len: 15; abundance: NA; v_gene: TRBV5-6; d_gene: TRBD1; CDR3nt: TGTGCCAGCAGCCGGGACAGGGTCAACACCGGGGAGCTGTTTTTT; CDR3aa: CASSRDRVNTGELFF
j_gene: TRBJ2-3; len: 14; abundance: NA; v_gene: TRBV6-6; d_gene: NA; CDR3nt: TGTGCCGGCAGGAGTGCAGGGAGGACAGATACGCAGTATTTT; CDR3aa: CAGRSAGRTDTQYF
j_gene: TRBJ2-7; len: 16; abundance: NA; v_gene: TRBV7-2; d_gene: NA; CDR3nt: TGTGCCAGCAGCTGGGGGCAGGGTGTAAGAGCCTACGAGCAGTACTTC; CDR3aa: CASSWGQGVRAYEQYF
j_gene: TRBJ1-1; len: 13; abundance: NA; v_gene: TRBV7-6; d_gene: NA; CDR3nt: TGTGCCAGCAGCCTGGATCAGGGGCTTAAAGCTTTCTTT; CDR3aa: CASSLDQGLKAFF
j_gene: TRBJ1-1; len: 15; abundance: NA; v_gene: TRBV9; d_gene: NA; CDR3nt: TGTGCCAGCAGCGTAGGAGGGGGGGCTGGGACTGAAGCTTTCTTT; CDR3aa: CASSVGGGAGTEAFF
j_gene: TRBJ2-1; len: 15; abundance: few; v_gene: TRBV5-1; d_gene: TRBD2; CDR3nt: TGCGCCAGCAAGTCTGTCGCGGGGGGGCCAGGAGAGCAGTTCTTC; CDR3aa: CASKSVAGGPGEQFF
j_gene: TRBJ1-2; len: 13; abundance: NA; v_gene: TRBV28; d_gene: NA; CDR3nt: TGTGCCAGCACCACCGCCGGACTTTATGGCTACACCTTC; CDR3aa: CASTTAGLYGYTF
j_gene: TRBJ2-3; len: 13; abundance: NA; v_gene: TRBV7-2; d_gene: NA; CDR3nt: TGTGCCAGCAGCTCCAGTGGGGGGTTGACGCAGTATTTT; CDR3aa: CASSSSGGLTQYF
j_gene: TRBJ1-6; len: 13; abundance: NA; v_gene: TRBV29-1; d_gene: TRBD1; CDR3nt: TGCAGCGTCGGGACAGGGAAAAACTCACCCCTCCACTTT; CDR3aa: CSVGTGKNSPLHF
j_gene: TRBJ2-1; len: 15; abundance: NA; v_gene: TRBV5-1; d_gene: TRBD1; CDR3nt: TGCGCCAGCAGTCGACCGGGACAGGGGATGAATGAGCAGTTCTTC; CDR3aa: CASSRPGQGMNEQFF
j_gene: TRBJ1-2; len: 19; abundance: NA; v_gene: TRBV18; d_gene: NA; CDR3nt: TGTGCCAGCTCACCACCGAGGGGAAGGGCAGGGGCCTATCAGAGCGGCTACACCTTC; CDR3aa: CASSPPRGRAGAYQSGYTF
j_gene: TRBJ1-2; len: 15; abundance: NA; v_gene: TRBV14; d_gene: NA; CDR3nt: TGTGCCAGCAGCCCGAGGCGAGAGTTTAACTATGGCTACACCTTC; CDR3aa: CASSPRREFNYGYTF
j_gene: TRBJ2-3; len: 14; abundance: NA; v_gene: TRBV2; d_gene: NA; CDR3nt: TGTGCCAGCAGTGAGAGGGGGGGGGAAGATACGCAGTATTTT; CDR3aa: CASSERGGEDTQYF
j_gene: TRBJ1-1; len: 15; abundance: NA; v_gene: TRBV6-1; d_gene: NA; CDR3nt: TGTGCCAGCAGTGAAGCATCGGCCGGCGGCACTGAAGCTTTCTTT; CDR3aa: CASSEASAGGTEAFF
j_gene: TRBJ1-2; len: 13; abundance: NA; v_gene: TRBV6-5; d_gene: NA; CDR3nt: TGTGCCAGCAGCCTGTCGTTTCGGGGTGGCTACACCTTC; CDR3aa: CASSLSFRGGYTF
j_gene: TRBJ2-5; len: 12; abundance: NA; v_gene: TRBV30; d_gene: NA; CDR3nt: TGTGCCTGGAGTGTACTTGTCGAGACCCAGTACTTC; CDR3aa: CAWSVLVETQYF
j_gene: TRBJ2-7; len: 12; abundance: few; v_gene: TRBV5-1; d_gene: NA; CDR3nt: TGCGCCAGCAGCCCGGAGAGCTACGAGCAGTACTTC; CDR3aa: CASSPESYEQYF
j_gene: TRBJ2-5; len: 17; abundance: NA; v_gene: TRBV7-9; d_gene: TRBD2; CDR3nt: TGTGCCAGCAGCGAGAGAGGGGGACTAGCGGTTCAAGAGACCCAGTACTTC; CDR3aa: CASSERGGLAVQETQYF
j_gene: TRBJ2-3; len: 15; abundance: NA; v_gene: TRBV5-1; d_gene: TRBD1; CDR3nt: TGCGCCAGCAGCTTGGCGGGACAGGGCACAGATACGCAGTATTTT; CDR3aa: CASSLAGQGTDTQYF
j_gene: TRBJ1-1; len: 15; abundance: NA; v_gene: TRBV5-1; d_gene: NA; CDR3nt: TGCGCCAGCAGCCCCCAGACAGCCTGGGGCACTGAAGCTTTCTTT; CDR3aa: CASSPQTAWGTEAFF
j_gene: TRBJ2-7; len: 13; abundance: few; v_gene: TRBV7-2; d_gene: NA; CDR3nt: TGTGCCAGCAGCTCCCGAGACAGCTACGAGCAGTACTTC; CDR3aa: CASSSRDSYEQYF
j_gene: TRBJ1-4; len: 14; abundance: NA; v_gene: TRBV5-1; d_gene: NA; CDR3nt: TGCGCCAGCAACGGCGGGACGCAAGATGAAAAACTGTTTTTT; CDR3aa: CASNGGTQDEKLFF
j_gene: TRBJ2-7; len: 13; abundance: NA; v_gene: TRBV6-6; d_gene: NA; CDR3nt: TGTGCCAGCAGTCCCACACCCTCCTACGAGCAGTACTTC; CDR3aa: CASSPTPSYEQYF
j_gene: TRBJ2-7; len: 15; abundance: NA; v_gene: TRBV7-8; d_gene: NA; CDR3nt: TGTGCCAGCAGCTTAAAAACAGGTTCAGGGTGGGAGCAGTACTTC; CDR3aa: CASSLKTGSGWEQYF